These 20 T cell receptor beta chains share one sample of origin, sequenced in a study of Graves' ophthalmopathy and Graves' hyperthyroidism (dated by TCRdb to the late 2010s). Sequencer: Illumina HiSeq 2000. For repertoire sequencing, the TCR beta CDR3 regions were amplified from RNA transcripts. The first round of RT-PCR was done with HTBI primers and the Qiagen OneStep RT-PCR kit, and was followed by a second round of multiplex PCR, then size selection and purification. TCRdb took the public reads, trimmed them with fastp at Q25, ran MiXCR for clone calling and kept in-frame beta chains. Each record represents a unique CDR3 protein, reported with the most common genes and DNA among its rows. The sample yields a few hundred thousand distinct CDR3 sequences; roughly 21% were counted once. 2.5% to 3.5% of the sample belongs to the ten largest clones. Sequencing was done on a sample of peripheral blood. These receptors were collected from a woman aged 18 to 35 with stable Graves' hyperthyroidism. Donor details come from another sample of the same person, matched by shared clones.

This clonotype was observed at least ten times. The rearrangement links TRBV12-5 to TRBJ2-7; D call uncertain. The CDR3 length is 13 residues. Trimming stripped 1 base from V and 3 bases from J, with 7 bases between. Germline CDR1 is LGHNT and CDR2 is FRNRAP. For the CDR3, the DNA is TGTGCTAGTGGTTTGGGGGTCGGCTACGAGCAGTACTTC. Its translation: CASGLGVGYEQYF. The whole variable domain, filled in from reference TRBV12-5 and TRBJ2-7, reads DARVTQTPRHKVTEMGQEVTMRCQPILGHNTVFWYRQTMMQGLELLAYFRNRAPLDDSGMPKDRFSAEMPDATLATLKIQPSEPRDSAVYFCASGLGVGYEQYFGPGTRLTVT.

This clonotype occurred many times. This chain connects TRBV6-2 or TRBV6-3 to TRBJ1-2; no firm D call. Germline V gene lookup returns CDR1 MNHEY and CDR2 SVGEGT. The CDR3 has 19 residues. Trimming took off 0 bases at V and 4 bases at J, with 24 bases between the two ends. The CDR3 region has the DNA TGTGCCAGCAGTTACTCGATGGTCCGGAGTTACGCCAGAAGCTATGGCTACACCTTC. Translating it yields CASSYSMVRSYARSYGYTF.

The table lists this clonotype with many counts. This chain joins TRBV4-1 and TRBJ1-1; a weak D match, TRBD1 (5 bases). The ends were cut back, 4 bases at V and 5 bases at J, with 17 bases in the middle. Germline CDR1 and CDR2: MGHRA and YSYEKL. The CDR3 sequence is 15 residues long. The CDR3 coding sequence is TGCGCCAGCAGCCGGCCGTGGGGGGTTGGAACTGAAGCTTTCTTT. Residues: CASSRPWGVGTEAFF.

This clonotype was seen ten or more times. The V call is TRBV6-2 or TRBV6-3, the J call TRBJ2-7, with no clear D. Trimming took off 5 bases at V and 3 bases at J, with 20 bases between the two ends. The CDR3 contains 16 residues. The germline gives CDR1 MNHEY, CDR2 SVGEGT. The CDR3 here is CASSRPGKPGIYEQYF. The CDR3, as DNA: TGTGCCAGCAGTCGCCCTGGAAAACCCGGCATCTACGAGCAGTACTTC.

This clonotype was seen at least ten times. The CDR3 bases are TGCGCCAGCAGCTTGGTTCTCGCAGGGGGAATGAACACTGAAGCTTTCTTT. Encoded protein: CASSLVLAGGMNTEAFF. The chain is built from TRBV5-1 and TRBJ1-1; 7 bases are a match to TRBD1. Germline CDR1 is SGHRS and CDR2 is YFSETQ. This CDR3 region has 17 residues. V lost 0 bases and J lost 0; bases outside the gene matches: 8.

A note on this clonotype: One base away lies a much larger clone, so this may be a sequencing read error. The rearrangement links TRBV28 to TRBJ2-2; 9 nucleotides line up with TRBD1. Trimming removed 5 bases from V and 4 bases from J; junction bases left unmatched: 5. Germline V lookup: CDR1 MDHEN, CDR2 SYDVKM. This CDR3 has 15 amino acids. The CDR3 DNA sequence: TGTGCCAGCAGTCCCGGGACAGGGATCACCGGGGAGCTGTTTTTT. Its translation is CASSPGTGITGELFF.

Written as DNA, the CDR3 is TGTGCCAGCAGTCGAGTGTCAGGGGAAGGGGGAAAGCCCCAGCATTTT. Protein product: CASSRVSGEGGKPQHF. V and J are TRBV11-2 and TRBJ1-5; D perhaps matches TRBD1 (6 bases). V shed 6 bases and J shed 8 bases, with 23 bases lying between them. The CDR3 extends over 16 amino acids. Per the germline V gene, CDR1 is SGHAT and CDR2 is FQNNGV.

This clonotype occurred many times. This chain uses TRBV10-3 with TRBJ1-2, with a possible D match to TRBD1 (5 bases). Trimming shortened V by 6 bases and J by 3 bases, and 17 bases separated the two germline ends. The CDR3 loop spans 15 amino acids. Germline V lookup: CDR1 ENHRY, CDR2 SYGVKD. CDR3 in DNA: TGTGCCATCAGGGCACCCGTGGGGGGTCACTATGGCTACACCTTC. Protein sequence: CAIRAPVGGHYGYTF.

This clonotype has at least ten counts. The V gene is TRBV5-1, the J gene TRBJ2-7; possibly TRBD1 for D (5 bases). The CDR3 is 13 amino acids. Trimming cost V 3 bases and J 2 bases, with 9 bases left between them. The germline V gene encodes CDR1 SGHRS and CDR2 YFSETQ. The CDR3 nucleotides read TGCGCCAGCAGCTATGACAGCCCCTACGAGCAGTACTTC. Protein: CASSYDSPYEQYF.

This clonotype occurred a few times. The V call is TRBV7-4, the J call TRBJ2-7; D possibly corresponds to TRBD2 (5 bases). The CDR3 sequence is 17 residues long. V was pared by 3 bases and J by 3 bases, with 21 bases between. Germline V gene sequence: CDR1 SGHVT, CDR2 SQSDAQ. The CDR3 sequence: CASSFLATCGCHYEQYF. CDR3 DNA: TGTGCCAGCAGCTTTTTAGCCACTTGCGGGTGCCACTACGAGCAGTACTTC.

The gene calls are TRBV24-1 and TRBJ2-3; 8 bases agree with TRBD1. The CDR3 has 15 amino acids. Germline lookup yields CDR1 KGHDR and CDR2 SFDVKD. The ends lost 3 bases at V and 4 bases at J; junction bases unmatched: 5. CDR3 nucleotide sequence: TGTGCCACCAGTGATCCGGGACAGGTCGCAGATACGCAGTATTTT. Translating it yields CATSDPGQVADTQYF.

This clonotype has a count of ten or more. The V gene is TRBV12-5, the J gene TRBJ2-5, with D tentatively TRBD1 (5 bases). V lost 8 bases, J lost 1 base, and 14 bases lay in between. The CDR3 contains 14 residues. The germline gives CDR1 LGHNT, CDR2 FRNRAP. The CDR3 spells CASSPSQGQETQYF. For the CDR3, the DNA is TGTGCTAGTTCCCCGTCCCAGGGCCAAGAGACCCAGTACTTC.

The chain is built from TRBV18 and TRBJ2-7, with 10 bases identical to TRBD1. V gave up 3 bases and J gave up 5 bases; unmatched junction bases: 10. This CDR3 is built from 16 residues. Per germline, CDR1 KGHSH and CDR2 LQKENI. The CDR3 nucleotides are TGTGCCAGCTCACCCACCGGGACAGGGGTATCCCACGAGCAGTACTTC. This sequence encodes CASSPTGTGVSHEQYF.

As regards this clonotype: The conserved closing phenylalanine or tryptophan is absent in this CDR3, likely reflecting a read error. This sequence joins TRBV6-1 and TRBJ1-3; no clear D. Germline V gene data show CDR1 as MNHNS and CDR2 as SASEGT. This CDR3 has 13 amino acids. V lost 5 bases to trimming and J lost 4 bases, with 9 bases between them. The DNA for the CDR3 is TGTGCCAGCAGTAGATTACAGGGAAACACCATATATTTG. This translates into CASSRLQGNTIYL.

In regard to this clonotype: The DNA is omitted, as the CDR3 cannot be located on it reliably, and the CDR3 follows TCRdb's listing. The CDR3 loop is CSDLPTDPLTYGCTF. The rearrangement joins TRBV29-1 to TRBJ1-2; TRBD1 is the table's D call and was not checked against the DNA. The CDR3 length equals 15 residues, ends included. Germline V gene sequence: CDR1 SQVTM, CDR2 ANQGSEA.

This clonotype was seen at least ten times. This sequence joins TRBV28 and TRBJ2-2, with 9 bases lining up with TRBD2. The V segment lost 3 bases and the J segment 6 bases; nucleotides outside the gene matches: 8. The CDR3 consists of 16 residues. Germline CDR1 MDHEN, CDR2 SYDVKM. In DNA, the CDR3 is TGTGCCAGCAGTTTGCTAGCGGGAAAAACCGCCGGGGAGCTGTTTTTT. Translation gives CASSLLAGKTAGELFF.

V and J are TRBV6-1 and TRBJ2-5, with D hard to call. Germline loops: CDR1 MNHNS, CDR2 SASEGT. Trimming removed 8 bases from V and 5 bases from J, with 15 bases in between. The CDR3 has 13 amino acids. This chain's CDR3 is CASSRSARETQYF. For the CDR3, the DNA is TGTGCCAGCTCCCGCAGCGCGCGGGAGACCCAGTACTTC.

This clonotype has a count of ten or more. The J gene is TRBJ1-5, the V gene TRBV20-1; D is unresolved. Germline V gene data show CDR1 as DFQATT and CDR2 as SNEGSKA (reference sequence). This CDR3 region has 13 residues. V was pared by 3 bases and J by 3 bases, with 9 bases between. CDR3 in amino acids: CSASTATNQPQHF. In nucleotides, the CDR3 is TGCAGTGCTAGCACAGCTACCAATCAGCCCCAGCATTTT.

V is TRBV27 and J is TRBJ2-7, with 13 bases fitting TRBD2. The CDR3 runs to 15 residues. The junction had 4 bases not matched to a gene; V was cut back by 5 bases and J by 3 bases. The germline gives CDR1 MNHEY, CDR2 SMNVEV (reference sequence). This CDR3 reads CASSQGLAGDYEQYF. The CDR3 coding sequence is TGTGCCAGCAGTCAAGGACTAGCGGGGGACTACGAGCAGTACTTC.

At least ten counts were recorded for this clonotype. The rearrangement uses TRBV6-1 and TRBJ1-3; D is uncertain. The CDR3 runs 16 residues. V dropped 6 bases and J dropped 0 bases, with 15 bases sitting between them. Germline V gives CDR1 MNHNS, CDR2 SASEGT. The CDR3 loop is CASSATGHFSGNTIYF. CDR3 coding DNA: TGTGCCAGCAGCGCAACTGGGCACTTCTCTGGAAACACCATATATTTT.